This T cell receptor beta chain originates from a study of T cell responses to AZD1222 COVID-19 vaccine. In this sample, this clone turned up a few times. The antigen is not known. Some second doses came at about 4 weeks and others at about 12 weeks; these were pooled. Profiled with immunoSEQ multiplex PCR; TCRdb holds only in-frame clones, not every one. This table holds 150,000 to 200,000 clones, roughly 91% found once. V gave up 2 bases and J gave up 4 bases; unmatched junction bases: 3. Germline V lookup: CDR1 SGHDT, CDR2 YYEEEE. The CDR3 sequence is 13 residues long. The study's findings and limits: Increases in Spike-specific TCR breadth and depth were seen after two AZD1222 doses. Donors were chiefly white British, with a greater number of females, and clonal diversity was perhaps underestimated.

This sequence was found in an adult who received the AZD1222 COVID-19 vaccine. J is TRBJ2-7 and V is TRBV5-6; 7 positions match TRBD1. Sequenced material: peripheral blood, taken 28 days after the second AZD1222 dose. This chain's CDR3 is CASSLGGGYEQYF. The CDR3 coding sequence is TGTGCCAGCAGCTTAGGGGGCGGGTACGAGCAGTACTTC.